A single sample is the source of the 21 T cell receptor beta chains below, sequenced in a study of metastatic and nonmetastatic thyroid tumors (dated by TCRdb to 2018 to 2020). None of the patients had been given any treatment before thyroid surgery. Preparation of the library involved PCR. Sequencing was performed on an Illumina HiSeq 4000. TCRdb took the public reads, trimmed them with fastp at Q25, ran MiXCR for clone calling and kept in-frame beta chains. The sample includes 23,000 or so clones, with 20% observed a single time. The ten largest clonotypes hold under 30% of the sample. Source material: blood. Receptor source: a female donor with papillary thyroid cancer or a benign thyroid nodule (not recorded which). Some clones in this sample may be carry-over from other donors' samples.

This clone was seen at least ten times. The rearrangement uses TRBV4-3 and TRBJ2-1; TRBD1 matches 8 bases. Germline V gives CDR1 LGHNA, CDR2 YSLEER. CDR3 length: 16 residues. Trimming cost V 5 bases and J 4 bases; bases outside gene matches: 10. The CDR3 here is CASSAQPGQEYNEQFF. The CDR3 nucleotides are TGCGCCAGCAGCGCCCAGCCGGGACAGGAGTACAATGAGCAGTTCTTC.

In this sample, this clone turned up many times. This chain links TRBV12-3 or TRBV12-4 with TRBJ2-1, with a possible D match to TRBD2 (5 bases). Trimming took 3 bases from V and 8 from J, leaving 14 bases between them. The CDR3 consists of 14 residues. CDR3 sequence reads: CASSFESSTDEQFF. The CDR3 nucleotides are TGTGCCAGCAGTTTCGAATCTAGCACGGATGAGCAGTTCTTC.

The table lists this clone with a count of one. The chain uses TRBV13 and TRBJ1-2, with 9 positions matching TRBD1. CDR3 length equals 14 residues. Per the germline V gene, CDR1 is PRHDT and CDR2 is FYEKMQ (reference sequence). With 6 bases clipped from V and 3 bases from J, the junction kept 5 bases outside the gene matches. As DNA, the CDR3 is TGTGCCAGCAGGTCGGGACAGGGAGACTATGGCTACACCTTC. Its translation is CASRSGQGDYGYTF.

This clone came up many times. The V gene is TRBV5-6, the J gene TRBJ2-7, with TRBD2 identical over 8 bases. The CDR3 covers 15 residues. The ends lost 0 bases at V and 2 bases at J; junction bases unmatched: 4. Germline CDR1 is SGHDT and CDR2 is YYEEEE. CDR3 residues: CASSLELAVTYEQYF. The CDR3 DNA sequence: TGTGCCAGCAGCTTGGAACTAGCGGTCACCTACGAGCAGTACTTC.

This clone was detected many times. CDR3 protein: CASSLTVENQPQHF. The CDR3 DNA is TGTGCCAGCAGCCTGACAGTTGAGAATCAGCCCCAGCATTTT. The chain is built from TRBV6-2 or TRBV6-3 and TRBJ1-5; a weak D match, TRBD1 (5 bases). CDR1 MNHEY and CDR2 SVGEGT come from the germline V gene. The CDR3 is 14 amino acids. The V end was cut by 6 bases, the J end by 4 bases, with 13 bases between.

This clone came up a few times. The CDR3 reads CASSYSLKTVDVGGEQYF. In nucleotides, the CDR3 is TGTGCCAGCAGTTACTCGTTAAAGACTGTTGACGTCGGGGGCGAGCAGTACTTC. V gene TRBV6-5 combines with J gene TRBJ2-7; D perhaps matches TRBD2 (6 bases). Germline values: CDR1 MNHEY, CDR2 SVGAGI. CDR3 length equals 18 residues. V was trimmed by 0 bases and J by 6 bases, leaving 24 bases between them.

Of note for this clone: Sequence at one end of the junction differs from germline and may be a read error. The chain carries TRBV5-1 and TRBJ1-1; D uncertain. CDR1 and CDR2 from the germline V gene are SGHRS and YFSETQ. The CDR3 totals 15 residues. CDR3 coding DNA: TGCGCCAGCAGCTTGGGGGGAACTATGAACACTGAAACTTTCTTT. It yields the protein CASSLGGTMNTETFF.

The rearrangement uses TRBV5-1 and TRBJ2-1, with D possibly called TRBD1 or TRBD2 (6 bases each). The length of the CDR3 is 15 residues. Trimming removed 4 bases at V and 6 bases at J, with 17 bases between. Looked up from germline, CDR1 is SGHRS and CDR2 is YFSETQ. DNA of the CDR3: TGCGCCAGCAGCATGGGGGGCCCAGTGATCAATGAGCAGTTCTTC. This encodes CASSMGGPVINEQFF. Filled out from reference TRBV5-1 and TRBJ2-1, the complete variable domain reads KAGVTQTPRYLIKTRGQQVTLSCSPISGHRSVSWYQQTPGQGLQFLFEYFSETQRNKGNFPGRFSGRQFSNSRSEMNVSTLELGDSALYLCASSMGGPVINEQFFGPGTRLTVL.

This clone was found many times. The V gene is TRBV11-3, the J gene TRBJ2-2; D remains ambiguous. CDR1 is SGHNT, CDR2 YENEEA, per germline. The CDR3 runs 16 residues. V shed 4 bases and J shed 4 bases, with 16 bases lying between them. The CDR3 spells CASSSISPRSTGELFF. The DNA of the CDR3 is TGTGCCAGCAGCTCTATATCCCCCCGCTCCACCGGGGAGCTGTTTTTT.

This chain joins TRBV5-1 and TRBJ1-1; D is uncertain. Looked up from germline, CDR1 is SGHRS and CDR2 is YFSETQ. V lost 2 bases, J lost 3 bases, and 20 bases lay in between. The CDR3 spans 17 residues. The CDR3 nucleotides are TGCGCCAGCAGCTTCGTGGCGGGAGCCAGACGGGACACTGAAGCTTTCTTT. Protein: CASSFVAGARRDTEAFF.

This clone was recorded many times. The genes are TRBV24-1 and TRBJ1-1; D uncertain. Germline CDR1 and CDR2: KGHDR and SFDVKD. Trimming cost V 7 bases and J 1 base, with 9 bases left between them. The CDR3 length is 13 residues. CDR3 sequence: CATRPTENTEAFF. Here the CDR3 DNA reads TGTGCCACCAGGCCTACAGAGAACACTGAAGCTTTCTTT.

This clone was seen just once. This chain uses TRBV20-1 with TRBJ2-7, with TRBD2 identical over 8 bases. In germline, CDR1 is DFQATT, CDR2 SNEGSKA (reference sequence). V dropped 2 bases and J dropped 5; count of bases not matched to a gene: 8. The CDR3 runs 14 residues. CDR3 protein: CSARTGTRGDEQYF. For the CDR3, the DNA is TGCAGTGCTAGAACCGGGACTAGGGGCGACGAGCAGTACTTC.

V gene TRBV2 combines with J gene TRBJ2-2; tentative D call: TRBD2 (6 bases). V lost 3 bases and J lost 2, with 13 bases in between. The length of the CDR3 is 16 residues. CDR1 SNHLY and CDR2 FYNNEI come from the germline V gene. In nucleotides, the CDR3 is TGTGCCAGCAGTGATTCGCGGGGCTTAAACACCGGGGAGCTGTTTTTT. This encodes CASSDSRGLNTGELFF.

This clone was seen repeatedly, ten times or more. The chain carries TRBV6-5 and TRBJ1-1; the D gene is possibly TRBD1 (5 bases). The V end lost 4 bases, the J end lost 5 bases, and 14 bases lay between the germline ends. This CDR3 contains 14 residues. Germline CDR1 is MNHEY and CDR2 is SVGAGI. This chain's CDR3 is CASSSSAGGTEAFF. In DNA form, the CDR3 reads TGTGCCAGCAGTTCCTCGGCGGGGGGGACTGAAGCTTTCTTT.

This clone was seen repeatedly, ten times or more. The J gene is TRBJ2-1, the V gene TRBV20-1; a weak D match, TRBD2 (6 bases). Germline V gene lookup returns CDR1 DFQATT and CDR2 SNEGSKA (reference sequence). V was pared by 0 bases and J by 8 bases, with 11 bases between. This CDR3 has 13 residues. DNA of the CDR3: TGCAGTGCTAGAGACGGGAGAGGGGATGAGCAGTTCTTC. Residues: CSARDGRGDEQFF.

This clone was detected only a few times. This sequence joins TRBV6-1 and TRBJ1-1; the D is unclear. The CDR3 length is 15 residues. Germline-derived CDR1 and CDR2 are MNHNS and SASEGT. V was trimmed by 3 bases and J by 3 bases, leaving 14 bases between them. DNA of the CDR3: TGTGCCAGCAGTGAGATGACTGTGAGGTACACTGAAGCTTTCTTT. Translating it yields CASSEMTVRYTEAFF.

This clone ranks as medium-sized (0.01 to 0.1%). V usage is TRBV30 and J usage is TRBJ1-2; 10 nucleotides line up with TRBD1. The CDR3 runs to 13 residues. Per the germline V gene, CDR1 is GTSNPN and CDR2 is SVGIG (reference sequence). V was clipped by 3 bases and J by 5 bases; unmatched bases: 3. The CDR3 reads CAWRGDRGYGYTF. CDR3 coding DNA: TGTGCCTGGAGGGGGGACAGGGGATATGGCTACACCTTC.

The rearrangement uses TRBV18 and TRBJ1-2, with 7 bases fitting TRBD1. The CDR3 covers 13 residues. Trimming cost V 4 bases and J 8 bases; bases outside gene matches: 7. Per the germline V gene, CDR1 is KGHSH and CDR2 is LQKENI. The CDR3 region has the DNA TGTGCCAGCTCACTACAGGGGTCGGACGGCTACACCTTC. It yields the protein CASSLQGSDGYTF.

The V gene is TRBV24-1, the J gene TRBJ2-7, with TRBD1 matching over 7 bases. CDR1 is KGHDR, CDR2 SFDVKD, per germline. The V gene end was trimmed by 2 bases and the J gene end by 2 bases; junction bases not matched to a gene: 5. This CDR3 spans 15 amino acids. CDR3 sequence: CATSDSGTATYEQYF. CDR3 coding DNA: TGTGCCACCAGTGATTCGGGGACAGCGACCTACGAGCAGTACTTC.

This clone was counted ten times or more. V usage is TRBV7-8 and J usage is TRBJ1-5, with a weak D call TRBD1 (5 bases). Germline CDR1 is SGHVS and CDR2 is FQNEAQ. The CDR3 extends over 14 amino acids. Trimming stripped 6 bases from V and 3 bases from J, with 12 bases between. The CDR3 here is CASSPREANQPQHF. The CDR3 bases are TGTGCCAGCAGTCCCAGGGAAGCCAATCAGCCCCAGCATTTT.

Only a few counts were recorded for this clone. The CDR3 loop reads CSARDFALGPGTGELFF. In DNA form, the CDR3 reads TGCAGTGCTAGAGATTTCGCTCTGGGGCCGGGCACCGGGGAGCTGTTTTTT. This chain uses TRBV20-1 with TRBJ2-2, with TRBD1 as a possible D gene (5 bases). The CDR3 has 17 residues. Germline lookup yields CDR1 DFQATT and CDR2 SNEGSKA (reference sequence). Trimming cost V 0 bases and J 4 bases, with 18 bases left between them.